This entry features one TCR beta chain sequence. The CDR3 loop spans 15 amino acids. The ends were cut back, 11 bases at V and 0 bases at J, with 19 bases in the middle. CDR1 is ENHRY, CDR2 SYGVKD, per germline. Only patients with CD8+CD57+ cell expansion on flow cytometry were chosen for sequencing. There was no therapy given to any patient before the blood sampling took place. This sample is part of a study of CD8+CD57+ T cells in acquired aplastic anemia. TCR beta VDJ and CDR3 profiling used genomic DNA as template. Using its own MiXCR run on the reads, TCRdb lists one record per CDR3 protein. The sample consists of about 160,000 distinct CDR3 sequences, roughly 48% of them appearing once.

The sequencing sample was made of sorted CD4+, CD8+, or CD8+CD57+ T cells (not recorded which) from PBMCs. The chain carries TRBV10-3 and TRBJ1-1; D remains ambiguous. The clonotype originates from a human donor with aplastic anemia. The CDR3 DNA is TGTGCCTCTCACGCGCGGAGTCCCATGAACACTGAAGCTTTCTTT. This encodes CASHARSPMNTEAFF.